This is a list of T cell receptor beta chains from one sample in a study of identical twins. TCRdb re-derived calls from the 5' RACE reads in MiXCR, one entry per CDR3 protein. The profile shows around 550,000 distinct CDR3 sequences, 12% to 15% of them singletons. These data are also associated with another study on yellow fever vaccine responses in identical twins.

Sequencing was done on a sample of CD4+ T cells sorted from blood. The source is a young woman in good health. The CDR3 runs from the conserved cysteine through the conserved F or W. D genes are given only for firm matches. Size tells how often a clone was seen (once, few, many) or the class of an expanded clone, and some rows leave it out.

abundance	v_gene	j_gene	d_gene	CDR3aa	CDR3nt
NA	TRBV7-9	TRBJ1-6	NA	CASSPIPALAPLHF	TGTGCCAGCAGCCCTATCCCCGCGTTAGCACCCCTCCACTTT
NA	TRBV20-1	TRBJ2-1	TRBD2	CSAVAGVTYNEQFF	TGCAGTGCTGTAGCGGGGGTAACCTACAATGAGCAGTTCTTC
NA	TRBV12-3/TRBV12-4	TRBJ2-1	NA	CASGASSYNEQFF	TGTGCCAGCGGGGCGAGCTCCTACAATGAGCAGTTCTTC
NA	TRBV28	TRBJ2-2	TRBD2	CASSLGSGGTGELFF	TGTGCCAGCAGTTTAGGGTCGGGAGGCACCGGGGAGCTGTTTTTT
NA	TRBV27	TRBJ2-7	NA	CASQPPGGSQYF	TGTGCCAGCCAACCCCCGGGGGGCAGTCAGTACTTC
many	TRBV28	TRBJ1-4	NA	CASSLPVTSTNEKLFF	TGTGCCAGCAGTTTACCTGTCACCTCAACTAATGAAAAACTGTTTTTT
few	TRBV12-3/TRBV12-4	TRBJ2-3	NA	CASSLSRGTPGGGDTQYF	TGTGCCAGCAGTTTGTCGCGCGGGACCCCCGGAGGTGGAGATACGCAGTATTTT
NA	TRBV5-1	TRBJ2-5	NA	CASSLALLGSNTQYF	TGCGCCAGCAGCTTGGCGTTGTTAGGATCAAATACCCAGTACTTC
few	TRBV10-3	TRBJ2-3	TRBD2	CAIGGGAGGLAGADTQYF	TGTGCCATCGGCGGGGGAGCGGGAGGCCTTGCCGGTGCAGATACGCAGTATTTT
few	TRBV11-3	TRBJ2-1	TRBD2	CASSLVSAGGQFF	TGTGCCAGCAGCTTAGTGAGCGCGGGGGGGCAGTTCTTC
few	TRBV2	TRBJ2-5	NA	CASSEVSQETQYF	TGTGCCAGCAGTGAGGTCAGCCAAGAGACCCAGTACTTC
NA	TRBV5-1	TRBJ2-7	TRBD2	CASSSDGLASYEQYF	TGCGCCAGCAGCTCCGACGGACTAGCTTCCTACGAGCAGTACTTC
few	TRBV7-6	TRBJ2-3	TRBD2	CASSLGASGADTQYF	TGTGCCAGCAGCTTAGGGGCTAGCGGGGCCGATACGCAGTATTTT
NA	TRBV5-1	TRBJ2-5	TRBD1	CASSAEQGAAVTQYF	TGCGCCAGCAGCGCAGAACAGGGGGCCGCGGTGACCCAGTACTTC
few	TRBV2	TRBJ2-2	NA	CASSLRRDSGYTGELFF	TGTGCCAGCAGCCTTCGGCGGGACAGTGGGTACACCGGGGAGCTGTTTTTT
NA	TRBV21-1	TRBJ1-5	NA	CASSKGTGSNQPQHF	TGTGCCAGCAGCAAAGGGACAGGTAGCAATCAGCCCCAGCATTTT